This TCR beta chain comes out of a study of blood T cell repertoires in COVID-19. In the study overall: Specimens from acute and convalescent COVID-19 originated in the United States, Italy and Spain. From T cells, B-cell-depleted T cells, or PBMCs came the material, which was cDNA or gDNA.

Study processing details: Amplification from reference gene primers served as the basis for estimated nucleated cell counts. TCRdb's table, derived via immunoSEQ multiplex PCR, lists solely in-frame clones and lacks some. V and J calls and clone size are given by that table; D and trimming were obtained from the DNA. The data show under 250,000 clones, with around 84% seen just once and about 12% held by the top ten. Trimming took 1 base from V and 1 from J, leaving 8 bases between them. CDR1 and CDR2 from the germline V gene are MNHNS and SASEGT. This CDR3 contains 16 residues. The chain uses TRBV6-1 and TRBJ2-6; tentatively, D is TRBD2 (5 bases). The sequence derives from a human donor in a cohort sampled during active COVID-19. The material sequenced was peripheral blood. The CDR3 nucleotides are TGTGCCAGCAGTGAAGAATCGGGGTCTGGGGCCAACGTCCTGACTTTC. Its protein product is CASSEESGSGANVLTF.